Each of the 13 T cell receptor beta chains below was sequenced from the same sample in a study of control samples from healthy donors and cancer patients. Sequencing was performed with immunoSEQ multiplex PCR; in TCRdb, only in-frame clones are kept and a portion is missing. Of 150,000 or so clones listed, roughly 93% are singletons. The sequenced sample was blood. The source of these receptors is a man aged 18 to 29 in good health.

This sequence joins TRBV25-1 and TRBJ2-2; 10 bases align to TRBD1. Germline V CDR1 and CDR2: MGHDK, SYGVNS. J lost 5 bases, V lost 4 bases, and 7 bases had no gene match. The CDR3 extends over 16 amino acids. The CDR3 coding sequence is TGTGCCAGCAGTGCGGACAGGGGGTGGGTAACCGGGGAGCTGTTTTTT. It is translated as CASSADRGWVTGELFF.

V usage is TRBV12-3 or TRBV12-4 and J usage is TRBJ1-5, with no clear D. CDR3 length: 12 residues. Trimming stripped 1 base from V and 7 bases from J, with 5 bases between. The CDR3 loop reads CASSLVNQPQHF. DNA of the CDR3: TGTGCCAGCAGTTTAGTCAACCAGCCCCAGCATTTT.

The chain couples TRBV30 to TRBJ2-7; D is possibly TRBD2 (6 bases). Between the trimmed V and J ends, which lost 4 bases and 0 bases, there was a span of 16 bases. The CDR3 has 15 amino acids. In germline, CDR1 is GTSNPN, CDR2 SVGIG (reference sequence). In DNA form, the CDR3 reads TGTGCCTGGATGCCGGGGGACGGATCCTCCTACGAGCAGTACTTC. Its protein is CAWMPGDGSSYEQYF.

V gene TRBV5-1 combines with J gene TRBJ2-3, with TRBD1 matching 11 bases. The CDR3 sequence is 14 residues long. Looked up from germline, CDR1 is SGHRS and CDR2 is YFSETQ. J was trimmed by 3 bases and V by 6 bases; bases with no gene match: 3. For the CDR3, the DNA is TGCGCCAGCACCCGGGACAGGGGGACAGATACGCAGTATTTT. It encodes CASTRDRGTDTQYF.

The V call is TRBV11-2, the J call TRBJ1-1; D uncertain. V was clipped by 1 base and J by 3 bases, with 3 bases between them. The CDR3 is 12 amino acids. Germline V gene lookup returns CDR1 SGHAT and CDR2 FQNNGV. The DNA for the CDR3 is TGTGCCAGCAGCTTAGTGCACACTGAAGCTTTCTTT. Translated, it gives CASSLVHTEAFF.

This chain joins TRBV15 and TRBJ1-4; D possibly corresponds to TRBD1 (5 bases). Germline V gene lookup returns CDR1 LNHNV and CDR2 YYDKDF (reference sequence). The CDR3 has 17 amino acids. V lost 0 bases, J lost 2 bases, and 13 bases lay in between. The chain's CDR3 is CATSRDSQGWTNEKLFF. The DNA of the CDR3 is TGTGCCACCAGCAGAGATTCCCAGGGATGGACTAATGAAAAACTGTTTTTT.

V gene TRBV18 combines with J gene TRBJ2-1; tentative D call: TRBD2 (5 bases). The CDR3 extends over 17 amino acids. The germline V gene has CDR1 KGHSH and CDR2 LQKENI. Trimming pared 3 bases from V and 2 bases from J, leaving 17 bases between. The CDR3 DNA follows: TGTGCCAGCTCACCGGTCGGCGGGCCCCGTACCTACAATGAGCAGTTCTTC. As protein: CASSPVGGPRTYNEQFF.

The chain links TRBV5-1 to TRBJ1-2; D ambiguous. CDR1 SGHRS and CDR2 YFSETQ come from the germline V gene. The ends were cut back, 0 bases at V and 8 bases at J, with 8 bases in the middle. The CDR3 runs to 12 residues. Here the CDR3 reads CASSLGQSGYTF. The CDR3 DNA follows: TGCGCCAGCAGCTTGGGGCAGTCCGGCTACACCTTC.

This rearrangement joins TRBV18 to TRBJ2-1; 12 bases match TRBD2. The CDR3 sequence is 15 residues long. V shed 3 bases and J 7 bases; nucleotides not matched to a gene: 4. The germline V gene has CDR1 KGHSH and CDR2 LQKENI. The CDR3 sequence is CASSPGLAGYNEQFF. CDR3 in DNA: TGTGCCAGCTCACCGGGACTAGCGGGTTATAATGAGCAGTTCTTC.

This sequence joins TRBV5-1 and TRBJ2-5; the D is unclear. The length of the CDR3 is 11 residues. V gave up 0 bases and J gave up 3 bases, with 0 bases separating them. Germline CDR1 and CDR2: SGHRS and YFSETQ. CDR3 DNA sequence: TGCGCCAGCAGCTTGGAAGAGACCCAGTACTTC. Translated: CASSLEETQYF.

This chain uses TRBV28 with TRBJ2-7, with 12 bases that match TRBD2. Germline V gene data show CDR1 as MDHEN and CDR2 as SYDVKM. The length of the CDR3 is 15 residues. V lost 1 base and J lost 4; bases outside the gene matches: 2. CDR3 nucleotides: TGTGCCAGCAGTTTATTGACTAGCGGGAGATACGAGCAGTACTTC. It encodes CASSLLTSGRYEQYF.

This clone is a singleton in its sample. This sequence joins TRBV4-3 and TRBJ2-7; 8 bases fit TRBD1. The V segment lost 2 bases and the J segment 7 bases; nucleotides outside the gene matches: 10. CDR1 and CDR2 (germline): LGHNA, YSLEER. CDR3 size: 15 residues. CDR3 protein: CASSQNLQGAREQYF. DNA of the CDR3: TGCGCCAGCAGCCAAAATTTGCAGGGGGCGAGAGAGCAGTACTTC.

A few counts support this clone. The V gene is TRBV9, the J gene TRBJ1-1, with D unclear. The CDR3 contains 13 residues. CDR1 and CDR2 from the germline V gene are SGDLS and YYNGEE. With 3 bases removed from V and 5 bases from J, the gap between germline ends came to 11 bases. CDR3 sequence reads: CASSEAGRTEAFF. CDR3 DNA: TGTGCCAGCAGCGAAGCTGGGCGGACTGAAGCTTTCTTT.